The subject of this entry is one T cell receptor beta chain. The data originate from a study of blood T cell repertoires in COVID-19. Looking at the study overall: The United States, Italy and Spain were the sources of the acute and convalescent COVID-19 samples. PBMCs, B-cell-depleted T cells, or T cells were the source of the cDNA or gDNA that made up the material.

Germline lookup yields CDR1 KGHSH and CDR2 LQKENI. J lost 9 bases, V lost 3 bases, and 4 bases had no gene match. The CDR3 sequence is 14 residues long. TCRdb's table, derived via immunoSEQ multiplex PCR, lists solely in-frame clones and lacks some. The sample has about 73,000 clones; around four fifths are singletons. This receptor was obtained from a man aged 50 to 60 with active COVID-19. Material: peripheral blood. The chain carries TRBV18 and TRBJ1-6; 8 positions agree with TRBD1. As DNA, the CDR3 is TGTGCCAGCTCACCGAGGACAGGGAGTTCACCCCTCCACTTT. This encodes CASSPRTGSSPLHF.